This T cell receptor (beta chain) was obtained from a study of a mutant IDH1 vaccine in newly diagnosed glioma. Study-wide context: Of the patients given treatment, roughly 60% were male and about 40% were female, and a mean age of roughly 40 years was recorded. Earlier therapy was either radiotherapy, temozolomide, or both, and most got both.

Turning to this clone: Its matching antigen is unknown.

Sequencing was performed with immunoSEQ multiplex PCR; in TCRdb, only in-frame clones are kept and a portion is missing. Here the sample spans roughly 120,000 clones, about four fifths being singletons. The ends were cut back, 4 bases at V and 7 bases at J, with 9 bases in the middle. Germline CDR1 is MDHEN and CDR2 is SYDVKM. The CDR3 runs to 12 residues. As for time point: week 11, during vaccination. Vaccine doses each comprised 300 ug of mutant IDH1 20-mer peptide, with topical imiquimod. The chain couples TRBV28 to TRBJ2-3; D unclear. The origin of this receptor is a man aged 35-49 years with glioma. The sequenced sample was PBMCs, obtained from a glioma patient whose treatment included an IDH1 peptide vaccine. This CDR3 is CASSSIPYTQYF. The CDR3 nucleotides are TGTGCCAGCAGTTCGATCCCCTATACGCAGTATTTT.